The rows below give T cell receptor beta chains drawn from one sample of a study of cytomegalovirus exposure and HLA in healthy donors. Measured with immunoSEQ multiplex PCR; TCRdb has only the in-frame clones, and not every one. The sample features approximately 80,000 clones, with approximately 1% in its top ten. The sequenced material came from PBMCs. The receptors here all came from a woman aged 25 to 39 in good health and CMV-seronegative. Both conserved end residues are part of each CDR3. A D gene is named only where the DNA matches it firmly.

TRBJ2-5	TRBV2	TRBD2	TGTGCCAGCAGTAGCGGGACTCAAGAGACCCAGTACTTC	CASSSGTQETQYF
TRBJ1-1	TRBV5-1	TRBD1	TGCGCCAGCAGCTACGACAGGGTGACGAACACTGAAGCTTTCTTT	CASSYDRVTNTEAFF
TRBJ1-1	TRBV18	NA	TGTGCCAGCTCACCACCGGGGGGGCGAAGGAACACTGAAGCTTTCTTT	CASSPPGGRRNTEAFF
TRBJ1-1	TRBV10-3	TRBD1	TGTGCCATCAGTGAAAACCCTCTGGACAGGGAGAACACTGAAGCTTTCTTT	CAISENPLDRENTEAFF
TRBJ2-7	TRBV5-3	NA	TGTGCCAGAAGCTCCCACTCCCACTACGAGCAGTACTTC	CARSSHSHYEQYF
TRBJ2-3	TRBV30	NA	TGTGCCTGGAGAAAGGGGGGGACTAGCACAGATACGCAGTATTTT	CAWRKGGTSTDTQYF
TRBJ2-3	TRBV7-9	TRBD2	TGTGCCAGCAGCTTAGCGCCACTAGCGGGGGGAACAGATACGCAGTATTTT	CASSLAPLAGGTDTQYF
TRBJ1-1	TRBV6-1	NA	TGTGCCAGCAGTGAAGCGCATCTCGGGTTGTTGAACACTGAAGCTTTCTTT	CASSEAHLGLLNTEAFF
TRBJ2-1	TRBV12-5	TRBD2	TGTGCTAGTGGGGGTGGACTAGCGGGGTACAATGAGCAGTTCTTC	CASGGGLAGYNEQFF
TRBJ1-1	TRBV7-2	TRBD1	TGTGCCAGCAGCTTGACAGGGGAGGTGACTGAAGCTTTCTTT	CASSLTGEVTEAFF
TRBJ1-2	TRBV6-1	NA	TGTGCCAGCAGTCCAGGGGCCTCTACCAGGGGCTACACCTTC	CASSPGASTRGYTF
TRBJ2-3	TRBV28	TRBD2	TGTGCCAGCAGTGCCATACTAGCGGGGGCGGCAGATACGCAGTATTTT	CASSAILAGAADTQYF
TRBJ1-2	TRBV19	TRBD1	TGTGCCAGTAGGCGACAGGGTAACTATGGCTACACCTTC	CASRRQGNYGYTF
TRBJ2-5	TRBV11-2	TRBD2	TGTGCCAGCAGCTTAGATCTGCGGGGGGGGCAGGAGACCCAGTACTTC	CASSLDLRGGQETQYF
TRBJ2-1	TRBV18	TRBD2	TGTGCCAGCTCACCCTATCGGACTAGCGGGGGCAGGGGGGAGCAGTTCTTC	CASSPYRTSGGRGEQFF
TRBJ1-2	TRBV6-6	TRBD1	TGTGCCAGCAGTTACTCCATGGGACAGGGGGCGGGGGGCTACACCTTC	CASSYSMGQGAGGYTF
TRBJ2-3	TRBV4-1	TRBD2	TGCGCCAGCAGCCGCGGACTAGCAACAGATACGCAGTATTTT	CASSRGLATDTQYF
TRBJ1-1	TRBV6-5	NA	TGTGCCAGCAGTTACTCGGGAGGGGTCACTGAAGCTTTCTTT	CASSYSGGVTEAFF
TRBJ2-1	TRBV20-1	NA	TGCAGTGCTAGTAGGGGGGGCGAGCAGTTCTTC	CSASRGGEQFF
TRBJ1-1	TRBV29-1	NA	TGCAGCGGAATGTACGGTTTGGAAGCTTTCTTT	CSGMYGLEAFF
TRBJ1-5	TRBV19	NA	TGTGCCAGTAGTCAGGGGCGCCATCAGCCCCAGCATTTT	CASSQGRHQPQHF
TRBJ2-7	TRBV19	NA	TGTGCCAGTAGTATAACAGGGAGCTCCTACGAGCAGTACTTC	CASSITGSSYEQYF
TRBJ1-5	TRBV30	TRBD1	TGTGCCTGGAGTCCTAGGACAGGGATTAGCAATCAGCCCCAGCATTTT	CAWSPRTGISNQPQHF
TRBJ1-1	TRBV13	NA	TGTGCCAGCAGCTTATCAATGAACACTGAAGCTTTCTTT	CASSLSMNTEAFF
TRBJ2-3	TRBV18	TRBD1	TGTGCCAGCTCAGATTTACAGGGGTTCTATGGCACAGATACGCAGTATTTT	CASSDLQGFYGTDTQYF
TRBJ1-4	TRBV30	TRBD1	TGTGCCTGGAGACAGAGGGGGCTGACTAATGAAAAACTGTTTTTT	CAWRQRGLTNEKLFF
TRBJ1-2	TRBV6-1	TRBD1	TGTGCCAGCAGTGAGGAGGTGACAGGGTATGGCTACACCTTC	CASSEEVTGYGYTF
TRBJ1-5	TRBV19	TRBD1	TGTGCCACCGGGGGGACAGGGCATCAGCCCCAGCATTTT	CATGGTGHQPQHF
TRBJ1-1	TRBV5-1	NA	TGCGCCAGCAAGGCTTTCGGGGGGACCATGAACACTGAAGCTTTCTTT	CASKAFGGTMNTEAFF
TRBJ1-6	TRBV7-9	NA	TGTGCCAGCAATAGGGGGAATTCACCCCTACACTTT	CASNRGNSPLHF
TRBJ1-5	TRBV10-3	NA	TGTGCCATCAGTGAGTACATATCAGGTCAGCCCCAGCATTTT	CAISEYISGQPQHF
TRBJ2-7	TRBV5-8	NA	TGTGCCAGCAGCGTGCTCAGGGATAGCTCCTACGAGCAGTACTTC	CASSVLRDSSYEQYF
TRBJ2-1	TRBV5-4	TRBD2	TGTGCCGTCGGGGGGGGGTCTGAGGGCAATGAGCAGTTCTTC	CAVGGGSEGNEQFF
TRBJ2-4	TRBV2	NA	TGTGCCAGCGGCCGGGAAGTCGGGAAAAACATTCAGTACTTC	CASGREVGKNIQYF
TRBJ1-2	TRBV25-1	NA	TGTGCCAGCAGCGCGACAGGCGGCTATGGCTACACCTTC	CASSATGGYGYTF
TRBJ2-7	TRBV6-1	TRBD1	TGTGCCAGCAGTCCCGGGACAGGGTACTCCAACGAGCAGTACTTC	CASSPGTGYSNEQYF
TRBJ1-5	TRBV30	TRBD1	TGTGCCTGGAGTGTTCCCAGGGGGGTGGGTCAGCCCCAGCATTTT	CAWSVPRGVGQPQHF